This T cell receptor (beta chain) is drawn from a study of beta chain features in type 1 diabetes. V was trimmed by 5 bases and J by 3 bases, leaving 20 bases between them. This CDR3 region has 17 residues. Germline-derived CDR1 and CDR2 are SEHNR and FQNEAQ (reference sequence). Expressed TCRB transcripts were sequenced, since all the RNA that had been isolated was reverse transcribed. Method: immunoSEQ multiplex PCR; TCRdb's copy keeps in-frame clones and lacks some. This table holds hundreds of thousands of clones, approximately 15% found once. This sequence originates from a man under 40 in good health. The J gene is TRBJ2-1, the V gene TRBV7-9; D may be TRBD1 (5 bases). The sample consisted of central memory CD4+ T cells from blood. CDR3 bases: TGTGCCAGCAGCCAAGAACGACAGTCCTACTTCTACAATGAGCAGTTCTTC. Protein: CASSQERQSYFYNEQFF.